This is a list of T cell receptor beta chains from one sample in a study of human T cells and chemical hapten exposure. TCRdb itself ran the reads through MiXCR, one entry per CDR3 protein. This table holds about 120,000 distinct CDR3 sequences, 8.5% found once. Input material: whole blood. These TCRs come from a human donor in good health. Some clones in this sample may be carry-over from other donors' samples. Each CDR3 is given with its conserved first and last residue. D genes are given only for firm matches. Only some rows state a clone size, as once, few, many or a class for expanded clones.

clone size: many; D gene: NA; V gene: TRBV5-1; J gene: TRBJ1-1; CDR3 protein: CASSTGTGRVEAFF; CDR3 DNA: TGCGCCAGCAGCACCGGGACCGGACGAGTGGAAGCTTTCTTT
clone size: many; D gene: NA; V gene: TRBV6-5; J gene: TRBJ1-5; CDR3 protein: CASSYSVSLYSNQPQHF; CDR3 DNA: TGTGCCAGCAGTTACTCGGTCTCCTTGTATAGCAATCAGCCCCAGCATTTT
clone size: NA; D gene: NA; V gene: TRBV7-8; J gene: TRBJ2-5; CDR3 protein: CASSLVGQGQETQYF; CDR3 DNA: TGTGCCAGCAGCTTAGTTGGGCAGGGTCAAGAGACCCAGTACTTC
clone size: many; D gene: TRBD1; V gene: TRBV27; J gene: TRBJ2-7; CDR3 protein: CASSINRGSYEQYF; CDR3 DNA: TGTGCCAGCAGTATAAACAGGGGCTCCTACGAGCAGTACTTC
clone size: many; D gene: NA; V gene: TRBV5-1; J gene: TRBJ2-3; CDR3 protein: CASSLADRDTDTQYF; CDR3 DNA: TGCGCCAGCAGCTTGGCGGACAGAGACACAGATACGCAGTATTTT
clone size: many; D gene: TRBD1; V gene: TRBV12-3/TRBV12-4; J gene: TRBJ1-5; CDR3 protein: CASSSGTEGGDDQPQHF; CDR3 DNA: TGTGCCAGCAGTTCCGGGACAGAGGGAGGGGATGATCAGCCCCAGCATTTT
clone size: few; D gene: TRBD2; V gene: TRBV30; J gene: TRBJ2-7; CDR3 protein: CAWGRLAGDEQYF; CDR3 DNA: TGTGCCTGGGGCAGGCTAGCGGGAGACGAGCAGTACTTC
clone size: NA; D gene: TRBD2; V gene: TRBV9; J gene: TRBJ2-1; CDR3 protein: CASSVGLAGDEQFF; CDR3 DNA: TGTGCCAGCAGCGTAGGACTAGCGGGAGATGAGCAGTTCTTC
clone size: NA; D gene: NA; V gene: TRBV19; J gene: TRBJ1-4; CDR3 protein: CASSIVPGGDSTNEKLFF; CDR3 DNA: TGTGCCAGTAGTATAGTTCCCGGGGGTGACTCAACTAATGAAAAACTGTTTTTT
clone size: NA; D gene: TRBD2; V gene: TRBV10-3; J gene: TRBJ2-7; CDR3 protein: CAISERTSGRAGEQYF; CDR3 DNA: TGTGCCATCAGTGAAAGGACTAGCGGGAGGGCCGGTGAGCAGTACTTC
clone size: few; D gene: TRBD2; V gene: TRBV12-3/TRBV12-4; J gene: TRBJ2-1; CDR3 protein: CASSQGLAENNEQFF; CDR3 DNA: TGTGCCAGCAGCCAGGGACTAGCAGAGAACAATGAGCAGTTCTTC
clone size: many; D gene: NA; V gene: TRBV5-1; J gene: TRBJ2-7; CDR3 protein: CASSLKLQTYEQYF; CDR3 DNA: TGCGCCAGCAGCTTGAAGCTACAAACCTACGAGCAGTACTTC
clone size: many; D gene: TRBD1; V gene: TRBV20-1; J gene: TRBJ1-1; CDR3 protein: CSASAFGTGDPEAFF; CDR3 DNA: TGCAGTGCTAGCGCCTTCGGGACAGGGGACCCTGAAGCTTTCTTT
clone size: many; D gene: NA; V gene: TRBV4-2; J gene: TRBJ1-3; CDR3 protein: CASSQDWGFSGNTIYF; CDR3 DNA: TGTGCCAGCAGCCAAGATTGGGGCTTCTCTGGAAACACCATATATTTT
clone size: many; D gene: TRBD2; V gene: TRBV20-1; J gene: TRBJ2-1; CDR3 protein: CSARDEREGYNEQFF; CDR3 DNA: TGCAGTGCTAGAGACGAGCGGGAGGGATACAATGAGCAGTTCTTC
clone size: many; D gene: NA; V gene: TRBV4-2; J gene: TRBJ2-3; CDR3 protein: CASSQDPKRDTQYF; CDR3 DNA: TGTGCCAGCAGCCAAGATCCAAAGCGGGATACGCAGTATTTT
clone size: many; D gene: TRBD2; V gene: TRBV12-3/TRBV12-4; J gene: TRBJ2-3; CDR3 protein: CASSTPGLAQDTQYF; CDR3 DNA: TGTGCCAGCAGTACACCGGGACTAGCGCAAGATACGCAGTATTTT
clone size: few; D gene: TRBD2; V gene: TRBV7-2; J gene: TRBJ2-3; CDR3 protein: CASSSRTSPDTQYF; CDR3 DNA: TGTGCCAGCAGCTCTCGGACTAGCCCAGATACGCAGTATTTT
clone size: NA; D gene: NA; V gene: TRBV2; J gene: TRBJ2-3; CDR3 protein: CASSEPYLADTQYF; CDR3 DNA: TGTGCCAGCAGTGAACCCTATCTGGCAGATACGCAGTATTTT
clone size: once; D gene: TRBD1; V gene: TRBV19; J gene: TRBJ1-5; CDR3 protein: CASDRDNQPQHF; CDR3 DNA: TGTGCTAGTGACAGGGACAATCAGCCCCAGCATTTT
clone size: NA; D gene: NA; V gene: TRBV6-5; J gene: TRBJ2-5; CDR3 protein: CASRRQETQYF; CDR3 DNA: TGTGCCAGCCGGCGGCAAGAGACCCAGTACTTC
clone size: many; D gene: NA; V gene: TRBV20-1; J gene: TRBJ2-7; CDR3 protein: CSARPSVRDYEQYF; CDR3 DNA: TGCAGTGCTAGACCCTCCGTGAGGGACTACGAGCAGTACTTC
clone size: many; D gene: NA; V gene: TRBV12-3/TRBV12-4; J gene: TRBJ1-1; CDR3 protein: CASSFAGQATEAFF; CDR3 DNA: TGTGCCAGCAGTTTTGCAGGCCAGGCCACTGAAGCTTTCTTT
clone size: NA; D gene: TRBD1; V gene: TRBV29-1; J gene: TRBJ2-5; CDR3 protein: CSVAGTGTQETQYF; CDR3 DNA: TGCAGCGTAGCCGGGACAGGGACCCAAGAGACCCAGTACTTC
clone size: many; D gene: TRBD2; V gene: TRBV7-6; J gene: TRBJ2-1; CDR3 protein: CASSLATPSGVYNEQFF; CDR3 DNA: TGTGCCAGCAGCTTAGCTACTCCTAGCGGGGTCTACAATGAGCAGTTCTTC
clone size: many; D gene: NA; V gene: TRBV2; J gene: TRBJ1-6; CDR3 protein: CASRQGVGSPLHF; CDR3 DNA: TGTGCCAGCAGACAGGGTGTCGGGTCACCCCTCCACTTT
clone size: once; D gene: TRBD1; V gene: TRBV12-3/TRBV12-4; J gene: TRBJ2-6; CDR3 protein: CASSLMTGLSGANVLTF; CDR3 DNA: TGTGCCAGCAGTCTCATGACAGGGCTCTCTGGGGCCAACGTCCTGACTTTC
clone size: many; D gene: NA; V gene: TRBV29-1; J gene: TRBJ1-4; CDR3 protein: CSVQRTVGTNEKLFF; CDR3 DNA: TGCAGCGTACAGAGGACAGTCGGCACTAATGAAAAACTGTTTTTT
clone size: NA; D gene: NA; V gene: TRBV4-3; J gene: TRBJ2-7; CDR3 protein: CASSQDSRTGSYEQYF; CDR3 DNA: TGCGCCAGCAGCCAAGATAGTAGGACGGGATCCTACGAGCAGTACTTC
clone size: many; D gene: NA; V gene: TRBV10-3; J gene: TRBJ1-2; CDR3 protein: CAIRATGSANYGYTF; CDR3 DNA: TGTGCCATCAGGGCGACAGGTTCAGCTAACTATGGCTACACCTTC
clone size: NA; D gene: TRBD1; V gene: TRBV12-3/TRBV12-4; J gene: TRBJ2-7; CDR3 protein: CASSPDRGTLLQYF; CDR3 DNA: TGTGCCAGCAGTCCTGACAGGGGAACCCTTCTCCAGTACTTC
clone size: few; D gene: NA; V gene: TRBV10-2; J gene: TRBJ1-4; CDR3 protein: CASSESEGVEDEKLFF; CDR3 DNA: TGCGCCAGCAGTGAGTCCGAAGGGGTCGAGGATGAAAAACTGTTTTTT
clone size: many; D gene: NA; V gene: TRBV25-1; J gene: TRBJ1-5; CDR3 protein: CASSASSNQPQHF; CDR3 DNA: TGTGCCAGCAGTGCCAGTAGCAATCAGCCCCAGCATTTT
clone size: many; D gene: NA; V gene: TRBV5-1; J gene: TRBJ1-2; CDR3 protein: CASSLNRDGYTF; CDR3 DNA: TGCGCCAGCAGCTTAAACAGGGATGGCTACACCTTC
clone size: many; D gene: TRBD1; V gene: TRBV7-2; J gene: TRBJ1-5; CDR3 protein: CASSLGQSNQPQHF; CDR3 DNA: TGTGCCAGCAGCCTGGGACAGTCTAATCAGCCCCAGCATTTT
clone size: many; D gene: TRBD1; V gene: TRBV5-1; J gene: TRBJ1-6; CDR3 protein: CASSLAGQGLSPLHF; CDR3 DNA: TGCGCCAGCAGCTTGGCGGGACAGGGTTTGTCACCCCTCCACTTT
clone size: many; D gene: NA; V gene: TRBV7-2; J gene: TRBJ2-5; CDR3 protein: CASSLAQGQETQYF; CDR3 DNA: TGTGCCAGCAGCTTAGCGCAAGGGCAAGAGACCCAGTACTTC
clone size: many; D gene: NA; V gene: TRBV6-6; J gene: TRBJ1-6; CDR3 protein: CASSYLSAVSNSPLHF; CDR3 DNA: TGTGCCAGCAGTTACCTTTCGGCAGTATCTAATTCACCCCTCCACTTT
clone size: many; D gene: TRBD2; V gene: TRBV2; J gene: TRBJ2-1; CDR3 protein: CASRQASGRSNEQFF; CDR3 DNA: TGTGCCAGCAGGCAGGCTAGCGGGAGGAGTAATGAGCAGTTCTTC
clone size: few; D gene: TRBD2; V gene: TRBV24-1; J gene: TRBJ2-1; CDR3 protein: CATSGTSGSGEQFF; CDR3 DNA: TGTGCCACCAGTGGAACTAGCGGGAGCGGTGAGCAGTTCTTC
clone size: NA; D gene: TRBD2; V gene: TRBV30; J gene: TRBJ2-2; CDR3 protein: CAWSVKTGGLTGELFF; CDR3 DNA: TGTGCCTGGAGTGTGAAGACGGGAGGCCTCACCGGGGAGCTGTTTTTT
clone size: few; D gene: TRBD2; V gene: TRBV7-9; J gene: TRBJ2-7; CDR3 protein: CASSLDSLAGGSYEQYF; CDR3 DNA: TGTGCCAGCAGCTTAGACTCCCTAGCGGGAGGGTCCTACGAGCAGTACTTC
clone size: many; D gene: NA; V gene: TRBV5-1; J gene: TRBJ2-7; CDR3 protein: CASRALAGYEQYF; CDR3 DNA: TGCGCCAGCAGGGCACTAGCTGGCTACGAGCAGTACTTC
clone size: NA; D gene: NA; V gene: TRBV7-2; J gene: TRBJ2-2; CDR3 protein: CASSLDIGAGELFF; CDR3 DNA: TGTGCCAGCAGCTTAGACATAGGGGCCGGGGAGCTGTTTTTT
clone size: many; D gene: TRBD2; V gene: TRBV12-3/TRBV12-4; J gene: TRBJ2-3; CDR3 protein: CASSLAASGRRPTDTQYF; CDR3 DNA: TGTGCCAGCAGTTTAGCGGCTAGCGGGAGGCGGCCCACAGATACGCAGTATTTT
clone size: few; D gene: NA; V gene: TRBV7-2; J gene: TRBJ2-6; CDR3 protein: CASSLIVRGGTGANVLTF; CDR3 DNA: TGTGCCAGCAGCTTAATCGTCAGGGGAGGAACTGGGGCCAACGTCCTGACTTTC
clone size: NA; D gene: NA; V gene: TRBV20-1; J gene: TRBJ1-4; CDR3 protein: CSARENKRELFF; CDR3 DNA: TGCAGTGCTAGAGAGAATAAGAGAGAACTGTTTTTT
clone size: many; D gene: NA; V gene: TRBV7-2; J gene: TRBJ1-1; CDR3 protein: CASSFVGTNTEAFF; CDR3 DNA: TGTGCCAGCAGCTTTGTCGGAACGAACACTGAAGCTTTCTTT
clone size: NA; D gene: TRBD2; V gene: TRBV19; J gene: TRBJ2-2; CDR3 protein: CASSWGWLAVANTGELFF; CDR3 DNA: TGTGCCAGTAGTTGGGGGTGGCTAGCGGTCGCCAACACCGGGGAGCTGTTTTTT
clone size: few; D gene: NA; V gene: TRBV7-2; J gene: TRBJ2-1; CDR3 protein: CASRQTVSNEQFF; CDR3 DNA: TGTGCCAGCAGACAGACAGTCAGCAATGAGCAGTTCTTC
clone size: many; D gene: TRBD2; V gene: TRBV5-1; J gene: TRBJ2-1; CDR3 protein: CASKVSGGFPYNEQFF; CDR3 DNA: TGCGCCAGCAAAGTTAGCGGGGGTTTTCCCTACAATGAGCAGTTCTTC
clone size: few; D gene: NA; V gene: TRBV7-3; J gene: TRBJ1-2; CDR3 protein: CASSLSGTGGYGYTF; CDR3 DNA: TGTGCCAGCAGCTTAAGCGGGACGGGGGGCTATGGCTACACCTTC
clone size: many; D gene: NA; V gene: TRBV2; J gene: TRBJ1-1; CDR3 protein: CASSEASGALNTEAFF; CDR3 DNA: TGTGCCAGCAGTGAAGCCTCAGGGGCGCTGAACACTGAAGCTTTCTTT
clone size: few; D gene: NA; V gene: TRBV6-2/TRBV6-3; J gene: TRBJ1-1; CDR3 protein: CASSYGRRRDTEAFF; CDR3 DNA: TGTGCCAGCAGTTACGGTAGAAGGCGAGACACTGAAGCTTTCTTT
clone size: many; D gene: NA; V gene: TRBV10-3; J gene: TRBJ2-6; CDR3 protein: CAISESNMGRAPSSGANVLTF; CDR3 DNA: TGTGCCATCAGTGAGTCCAATATGGGACGCGCACCGAGCTCTGGGGCCAACGTCCTGACTTTC
clone size: many; D gene: NA; V gene: TRBV10-3; J gene: TRBJ2-5; CDR3 protein: CAISEGETQYF; CDR3 DNA: TGTGCCATCAGTGAGGGAGAGACCCAGTACTTC
clone size: many; D gene: TRBD1; V gene: TRBV14; J gene: TRBJ2-1; CDR3 protein: CASSQAGTGSYNEQFF; CDR3 DNA: TGTGCCAGCAGCCAAGCCGGGACAGGGTCCTACAATGAGCAGTTCTTC
clone size: NA; D gene: NA; V gene: TRBV3-1; J gene: TRBJ1-1; CDR3 protein: CASSQEGGANTEAFF; CDR3 DNA: TGTGCCAGCAGCCAAGAAGGGGGGGCGAACACTGAAGCTTTCTTT
clone size: few; D gene: TRBD1; V gene: TRBV7-2; J gene: TRBJ2-2; CDR3 protein: CASSFPDRGVDTGELFF; CDR3 DNA: TGTGCCAGCAGCTTCCCCGACAGGGGAGTAGACACCGGGGAGCTGTTTTTT
clone size: NA; D gene: TRBD2; V gene: TRBV20-1; J gene: TRBJ2-3; CDR3 protein: CSASFPGTSGTSTDTQYF; CDR3 DNA: TGCAGTGCTAGTTTTCCCGGGACTAGCGGGACTAGCACAGATACGCAGTATTTT